The 9 T cell receptor beta chains given below trace back to one sample, sequenced in a study of shared clonotypes between healthy human individuals. Clones were sequenced by immunoSEQ multiplex PCR, and TCRdb holds only the in-frame ones, with some missing. The sample contains about 2.2 million clones, 93% of which appear only once. Selected positively for CCR7 and CD45RO-negative, naive CD8 cells excluded terminally differentiated effector memory CD45RA+ cells. Material for sequencing was naive CD8+ T cells from PBMCs. Every receptor here comes from a young man in good health. Some clones in this sample may be carry-over from other donors' samples.

The J gene is TRBJ2-1, the V gene TRBV11-3; 8 nucleotides agree with TRBD1. From germline, CDR1 is SGHNT and CDR2 YENEEA. This CDR3 has 16 amino acids. V was pared by 2 bases and J by 1 base, with 4 bases of the junction left unmatched. The CDR3 DNA sequence: TGTGCCAGCAGCTTACGACAGGGGTCTTCCTACAATGAGCAGTTCTTC. Protein sequence: CASSLRQGSSYNEQFF.

About this clone itself: Other DNA sequences of this sample code for an identical CDR3. The chain links TRBV19 to TRBJ1-5; possibly TRBD1 for D (6 bases). Germline-derived CDR1 and CDR2 are LNHDA and SQIVND (reference sequence). Trimming cost V 5 bases and J 2 bases, with 10 bases left between them. CDR3 size: 14 residues. CDR3: CASSPRQGNQPQHF. CDR3 DNA sequence: TGTGCCAGTAGTCCGAGACAGGGCAATCAGCCCCAGCATTTT. Full variable domain (remainder filled in from reference TRBV19 and TRBJ1-5): DGGITQSPKYLFRKEGQNVTLSCEQNLNHDAMYWYRQDPGQGLRLIYYSQIVNDFQKGDIAEGYSVSREKKESFPLTVTSAQKNPTAFYLCASSPRQGNQPQHFGDGTRLSIL.

A word on this clone: At the DNA level, this CDR3 is encoded by other sequences in the same sample as well. V gene TRBV9 combines with J gene TRBJ2-1, with TRBD2 matching 7 bases. The length of the CDR3 is 16 residues. Germline V gives CDR1 SGDLS, CDR2 YYNGEE. Trimming removed 0 bases from V and 2 bases from J; junction bases left unmatched: 5. CDR3 residues: CASSVVGGSPYNEQFF. The CDR3 nucleotides read TGTGCCAGCAGCGTAGTAGGCGGGAGTCCCTACAATGAGCAGTTCTTC.

Regarding this clone: Other DNA sequences of this sample code for an identical CDR3. This chain uses TRBV7-9 with TRBJ2-1; possible D gene TRBD2, 5 bases. Trimming left V 2 bases short and J 8 bases short, with 7 bases between. This CDR3 has 12 residues. Germline V gives CDR1 SEHNR, CDR2 FQNEAQ (reference sequence). CDR3 region: CASSLLAHEQFF. CDR3 nucleotides: TGTGCCAGCAGCTTATTAGCGCATGAGCAGTTCTTC.

Concerning this clone: The sample holds other DNA sequences that translate to the same CDR3. The rearrangement joins TRBV27 to TRBJ2-2; D gene unclear. CDR1 and CDR2 (germline): MNHEY, SMNVEV (reference sequence). CDR3 length: 14 amino acids. V was cut by 2 bases and J by 0 bases, with 4 bases left in between. Here the CDR3 reads CASSLGANTGELFF. The DNA for the CDR3 is TGTGCCAGCAGTTTAGGGGCGAACACCGGGGAGCTGTTTTTT.

The DNA for the CDR3 is TGTGCCAGCAGTCCCCCCGACAGGGGACCGGGGGAGCTGTTTTTT. Translating gives CASSPPDRGPGELFF. The chain employs TRBV27 and TRBJ2-2, with TRBD1 identical over 8 bases. The CDR3 loop spans 15 amino acids. With 5 bases clipped from V and 8 bases from J, the junction kept 10 bases outside the gene matches. Germline CDR1 reads MNHEY; CDR2 reads SMNVEV (reference sequence).

This chain links TRBV19 with TRBJ1-1, with D unclear. This CDR3 spans 17 amino acids. Trimming removed 4 bases at V and 5 bases at J, with 23 bases between. Germline V lookup: CDR1 LNHDA, CDR2 SQIVND (reference sequence). In nucleotides, the CDR3 is TGTGCCAGTAGTAACGGACGGCAGACGAACGCTAGGACTGAAGCTTTCTTT. Its protein is CASSNGRQTNARTEAFF.

The chain combines TRBV4-1 with TRBJ2-1; D is unresolved. The CDR3 has 15 residues. Trimming removed 4 bases at V and 0 bases at J, with 10 bases between. The germline gives CDR1 MGHRA, CDR2 YSYEKL. The CDR3 sequence is CASSPPIYSYNEQFF. CDR3 DNA: TGCGCCAGCAGCCCCCCCATATACTCCTACAATGAGCAGTTCTTC.

This clone was seen a single time. The CDR3 loop reads CASSKGLAGEQYF. The CDR3 region has the DNA TGTGCCAGTTCCAAGGGGCTAGCGGGGGAGCAGTACTTC. V gene TRBV5-6 combines with J gene TRBJ2-7; 9 bases are shared with TRBD2. V shed 8 bases, J shed 7 bases, and the junction held 10 bases outside the gene matches. Germline-derived CDR1 and CDR2 are SGHDT and YYEEEE. The CDR3 has 13 residues.